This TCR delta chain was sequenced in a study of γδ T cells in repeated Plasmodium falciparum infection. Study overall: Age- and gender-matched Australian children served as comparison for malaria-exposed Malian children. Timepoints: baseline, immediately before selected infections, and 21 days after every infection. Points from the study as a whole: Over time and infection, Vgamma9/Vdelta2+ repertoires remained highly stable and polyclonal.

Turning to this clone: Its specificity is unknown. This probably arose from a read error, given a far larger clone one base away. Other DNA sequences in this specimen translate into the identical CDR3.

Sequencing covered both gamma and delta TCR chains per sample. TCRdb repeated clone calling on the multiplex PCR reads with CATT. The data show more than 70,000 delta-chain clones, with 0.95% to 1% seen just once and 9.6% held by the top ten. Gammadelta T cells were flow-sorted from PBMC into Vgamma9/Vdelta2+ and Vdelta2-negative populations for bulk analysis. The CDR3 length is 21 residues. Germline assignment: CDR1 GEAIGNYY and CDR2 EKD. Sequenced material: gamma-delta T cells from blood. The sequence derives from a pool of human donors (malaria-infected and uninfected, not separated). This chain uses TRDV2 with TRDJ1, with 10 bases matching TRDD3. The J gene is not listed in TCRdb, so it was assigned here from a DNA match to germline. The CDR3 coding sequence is TGTGCATGTGACACCGTCTCACCTCCGACCGTACTGGGGGATCACACCGATAAACTCATCTTT. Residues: CACDTVSPPTVLGDHTDKLIF.